This T cell receptor (beta chain) was recovered during a study of blood T cell repertoires in COVID-19. Study-wide background: Acute-phase and convalescent COVID-19 samples originated in the United States, Italy and Spain.

Assay: immunoSEQ multiplex PCR; the TCRdb copy retains only in-frame clones and omits some. This repertoire shows a few hundred thousand clones, nearly 90% found once; its top ten account for over 9%. Participants, about 18 to 90 years old, spanned fewer than 25 US areas. Symptom resolution, clearance, or two negative PCRs marked the recovered donors of Cohort 3. With V trimmed by 1 base and J by 0 bases, 0 bases remained unmatched. Germline V gene data show CDR1 as SGHDN and CDR2 as FVKESK. The CDR3 consists of 16 residues. Input material: PBMCs or T cells enriched from blood (not recorded which). The origin of this receptor is a young woman who had recovered from COVID-19. The V and J genes are TRBV14 and TRBJ2-4; 10 nucleotides agree with TRBD2. The CDR3 DNA reads as TGTGCCAGCAGCCAAGGACTAGCGGGAGCCAAAAACATTCAGTACTTC. This translates into CASSQGLAGAKNIQYF. The full variable domain, rest sourced from reference TRBV14 and TRBJ2-4, is EAGVTQFPSHSVIEKGQTVTLRCDPISGHDNLYWYRRVMGKEIKFLLHFVKESKQDESGMPNNRFLAERTGGTYSTLKVQPAELEDSGVYFCASSQGLAGAKNIQYFGAGTRLSVL.